In this sample, the clone carrying this TCR beta chain turned up a few times. What was amplified from RNA transcripts were TCR beta CDR3 regions. First-round RT-PCR with HTBI primers amplified the TCR CDR3 region. In TCRdb, the multiplex PCR reads were re-called with MiXCR into one record per CDR3 protein. Seen here are 350,000 to 400,000 distinct CDR3 sequences, under 15% observed once, and the top ten hold around a third. This CDR3 is built from 11 residues. Germline loops: CDR1 DFQATT, CDR2 SNEGSKA (reference sequence). V lost 6 bases and J lost 1, with 7 bases in between. The sample belongs to a study of T cells in Graves' hyperthyroidism and ophthalmopathy.

The chain has TRBV20-1 and TRBJ2-7; no clear D gene. Specimen: blood. The TCR originated in a woman younger than 45 with Graves' hyperthyroidism. This CDR3 is CSARLSYEQYF. The CDR3 nucleotides read TGCAGTGCAAGACTTTCCTACGAGCAGTACTTC.